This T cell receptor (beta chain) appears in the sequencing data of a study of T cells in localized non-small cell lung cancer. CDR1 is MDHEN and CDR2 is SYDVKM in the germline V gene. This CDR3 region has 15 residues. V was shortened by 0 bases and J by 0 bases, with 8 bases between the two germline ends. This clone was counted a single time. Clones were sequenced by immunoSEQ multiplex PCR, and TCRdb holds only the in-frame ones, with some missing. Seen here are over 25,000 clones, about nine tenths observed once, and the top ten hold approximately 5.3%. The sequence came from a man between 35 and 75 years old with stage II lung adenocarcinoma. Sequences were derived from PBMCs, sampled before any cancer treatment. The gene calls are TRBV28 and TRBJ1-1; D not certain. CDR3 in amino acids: CASSLWGSVNTEAFF. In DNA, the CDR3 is TGTGCCAGCAGTTTATGGGGTTCAGTGAACACTGAAGCTTTCTTT.